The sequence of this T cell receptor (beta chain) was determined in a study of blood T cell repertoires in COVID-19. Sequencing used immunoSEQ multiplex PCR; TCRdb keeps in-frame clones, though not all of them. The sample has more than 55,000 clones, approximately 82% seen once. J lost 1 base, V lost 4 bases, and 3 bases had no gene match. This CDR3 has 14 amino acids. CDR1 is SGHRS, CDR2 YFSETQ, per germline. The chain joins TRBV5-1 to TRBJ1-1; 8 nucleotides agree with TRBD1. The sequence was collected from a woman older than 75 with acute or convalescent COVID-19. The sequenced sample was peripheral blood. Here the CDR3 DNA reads TGCGCCAGCAGCCGGGGACAGGCGAACACTGAAGCTTTCTTT. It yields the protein CASSRGQANTEAFF.